This T cell receptor (beta chain) was identified during a study of shared clonotypes between healthy human individuals (dated by TCRdb to 2019 to 2021). Turning to the overall study: A couple of women and a few men aged 18 to 49 years were included in the cohort. Different laboratories and diverse techniques were used to prepare libraries and sequence TCR repertoires, to increase sequencing depth and limit assay-specific biases. For each donor, CD4 naive and CD4 memory were each run on three plates, CD8 naive on two plates, and CD8 memory on one plate. To estimate repertoire size and how much clonotype sharing occurs between individuals, the study deeply sequenced the blood TCR repertoires of several healthy adults. Each donor's leukapheresis produced roughly between roughly 0.9 and 8.9 billion PBMCs.

This clone has only one observation. The antigen it binds to is not known. It has no much larger one-base neighbor in the sample; base qualities were not kept. The same CDR3 is also encoded by other DNA sequences in this sample. Using the deep immunoSEQ assay, TCR CDR3 regions were amplified from genomic DNA by multiplex PCR. Extracted genomic DNA from each cell subset was spread evenly across all wells of several immunoSEQ 96-well plates, with each plate serving as a replicate. For sorted subsets, 150 to 250 ng genomic DNA, equal to 30,000 to 35,000 T cell genomes, was loaded into each replicate PCR. Purified libraries were quantified with a Qubit 3.0 fluorometer, sized on a Bioanalyzer 2100, and re-quantified with the KAPA Library Quantification kit. A separate single-read 150-cycle Illumina NextSeq 550 flow cell was used to sequence each immunoSEQ 96-well plate. The authors' pipeline ran thus. Because the immunoSEQ output included only junctional sequences and no quality scores, the filtering could not be the same as the filtering used for full-length reads. Sequences were annotated with PyIR, a Python wrapper for IgBLAST v1.9, using IMGT germline references to assign V/J genes and CDR3. Reads with weak V/J assignments (E-value above 1e-6), missing CDR3, stop codons, out-of-frame junctions, or ambiguous translated residues were removed. V3J clonotypes were defined as sequences sharing the same inferred V gene, J gene, and CDR3 amino acid sequence. The percentage overlap between two repertoires was calculated by dividing the number of shared unique clonotypes by the size of the smaller repertoire. Three approaches were used to assess repertoire richness: RTK rarefaction, the Chao1 estimator, and Recon v2.1 estimates of unobserved clonotypes. For all TCRbeta clonotypes obtained by the gDNA method from four donors, generation probabilities were computed with OLGA. This immuneACCESS table, as held by TCRdb, lists in-frame sequences with V and J called but not all clones. Of the missing ones, under half trace to an unresolved V gene in checked studies; the others have no known cause. V and J calls and clone size are given by that table; D and trimming were obtained from the DNA. A total of a few million clones appear in this sample, about 92% of them only once. The ten largest make up under 0.45% of the sample.

Study-level results and caveats: Sampling was restricted to blood, and TCR repertoires in tissue are likely to differ from TCR repertoires in blood. Larger estimated clonotype richness was generally found for naive subsets than for memory subsets. Across a few donors, roughly 5.4% of naive CD4, around 3.3% of naive CD8, approximately 2.5% of memory CD4, and approximately 0.4% of memory CD8 clonotypes were shared. Compared with non-shared clonotypes, the clonotypes found in all four sorted-subset donors had higher generation probabilities. Pairwise subsampling indicated that sequencing depth was expected to affect the degree of clonotype sharing among donors. Incomplete sequencing was indicated by rarefaction of sorted-subset datasets, despite the large sequencing depth. Because the study included a small number of donors, the genetic and exposure-history diversity represented was limited.

Donors were healthy HIV-negative adults with no recently reported acute infections or vaccinations. Every donor was a Caucasian adult living in Nashville, Tennessee, USA. CD4+ T cells were enriched by magnetic negative selection; naive cells were then positively selected on CD45RA, and the negative fraction formed the memory subset. Blood was collected by leukapheresis, and PBMCs were isolated by Ficoll-Histopaque density gradient centrifugation and then cryopreserved in liquid nitrogen vapor phase. Analytical flow cytometry was used to check the purity and quantity of every magnetically sorted T cell population. Genomic DNA was isolated from every sorted fraction and measured by UV absorbance on a Nanodrop 2000c. The receptor comes from a man between 18 and 35 years old in good health. Some clones in this sample may be carry-over from other donors' samples. What was sequenced was naive CD4+ T cells from PBMCs. The cell subset or site tag for this specimen amounts to: CD45RA+ positively selected.

The CDR3 region reads CASSVGRGSNQPQHF. The nucleotide sequence reads TGTGCCAGCAGCGTAGGCCGGGGAAGCAATCAGCCCCAGCATTTT. Recombination linked TRBV9 to TRBJ1-5, with no D gene named confidently. Including the terminal cysteine and phenylalanine, the CDR3 comprises 15 residues. CDR3 DNA is the only sequence kept; it has 45 bases, read in frame from the first base. Trimming costs V 0 bases and J 1 base, and their ends lie 8 bases apart. CDR1 and CDR2, per the germline V gene, are SGDLS and YYNGEE.